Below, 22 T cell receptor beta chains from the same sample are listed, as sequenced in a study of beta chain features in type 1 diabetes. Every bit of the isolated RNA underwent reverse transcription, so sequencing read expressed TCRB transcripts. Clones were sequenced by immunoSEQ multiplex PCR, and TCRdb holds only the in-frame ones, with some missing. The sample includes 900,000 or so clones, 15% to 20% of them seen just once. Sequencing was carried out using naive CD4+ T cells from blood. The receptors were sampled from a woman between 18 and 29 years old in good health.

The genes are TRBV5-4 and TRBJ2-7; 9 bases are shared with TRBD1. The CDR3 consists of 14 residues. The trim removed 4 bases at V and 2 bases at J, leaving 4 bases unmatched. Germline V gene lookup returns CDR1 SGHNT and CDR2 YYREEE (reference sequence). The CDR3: CASSVQGATYEQYF. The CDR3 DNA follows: TGTGCCAGCAGCGTACAGGGGGCAACCTACGAGCAGTACTTC. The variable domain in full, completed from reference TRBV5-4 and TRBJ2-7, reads ETGVTQSPTHLIKTRGQQVTLRCSSQSGHNTVSWYQQALGQGPQFIFQYYREEENGRGNFPPRFSGLQFPNYSSELNVNALELDDSALYLCASSVQGATYEQYFGPGTRLTVT.

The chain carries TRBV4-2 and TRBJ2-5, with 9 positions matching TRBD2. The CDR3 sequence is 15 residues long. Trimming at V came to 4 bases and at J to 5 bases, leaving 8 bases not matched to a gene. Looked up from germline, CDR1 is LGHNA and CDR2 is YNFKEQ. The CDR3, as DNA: TGTGCCAGCAGCCCCCATAGCGGGAGAACGGAGACCCAGTACTTC. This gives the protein CASSPHSGRTETQYF.

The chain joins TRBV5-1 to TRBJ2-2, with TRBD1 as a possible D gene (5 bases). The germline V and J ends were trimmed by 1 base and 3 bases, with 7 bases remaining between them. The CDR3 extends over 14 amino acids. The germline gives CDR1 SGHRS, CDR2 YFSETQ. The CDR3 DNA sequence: TGCGCCAGCAGCTTGTTAGGGGACACCGGGGAGCTGTTTTTT. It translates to CASSLLGDTGELFF.

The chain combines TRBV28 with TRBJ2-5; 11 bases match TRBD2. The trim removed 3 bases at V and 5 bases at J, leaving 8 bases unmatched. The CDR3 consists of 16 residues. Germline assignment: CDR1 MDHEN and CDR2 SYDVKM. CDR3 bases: TGTGCCAGCAGTTTCCGCACTAGCGGGAGCGTCGAGACCCAGTACTTC. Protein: CASSFRTSGSVETQYF.

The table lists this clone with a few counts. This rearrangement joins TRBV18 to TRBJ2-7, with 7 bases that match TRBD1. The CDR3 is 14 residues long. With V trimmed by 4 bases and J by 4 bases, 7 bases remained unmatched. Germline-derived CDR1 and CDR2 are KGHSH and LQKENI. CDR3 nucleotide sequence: TGTGCCAGCTCACAGGGACAGCAGATTTACGAGCAGTACTTC. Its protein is CASSQGQQIYEQYF.

The CDR3, as DNA: TGTGCCAGCCAGAAACTAGCGGGAGTGTACAATGAGCAGTTCTTC. Translating it yields CASQKLAGVYNEQFF. The rearrangement links TRBV5-6 to TRBJ2-1, with 11 bases that match TRBD2. The V segment lost 7 bases and the J segment 4 bases; nucleotides outside the gene matches: 7. The CDR3 totals 15 residues. CDR1 SGHDT and CDR2 YYEEEE come from the germline V gene.

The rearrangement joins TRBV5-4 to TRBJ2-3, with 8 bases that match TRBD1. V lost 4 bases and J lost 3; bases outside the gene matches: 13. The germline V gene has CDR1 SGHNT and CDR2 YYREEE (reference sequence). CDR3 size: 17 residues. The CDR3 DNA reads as TGTGCCAGCAGCCCCGGGCAGGGGGCGCGGGGAACAGATACGCAGTATTTT. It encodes CASSPGQGARGTDTQYF.

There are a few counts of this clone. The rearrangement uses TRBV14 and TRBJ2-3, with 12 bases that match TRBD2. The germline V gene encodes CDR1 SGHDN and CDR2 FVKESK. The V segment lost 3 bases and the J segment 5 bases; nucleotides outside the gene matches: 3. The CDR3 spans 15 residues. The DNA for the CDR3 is TGTGCCAGCAGCCAGCGGGGACTAGCGGGAGATACGCAGTATTTT. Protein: CASSQRGLAGDTQYF.

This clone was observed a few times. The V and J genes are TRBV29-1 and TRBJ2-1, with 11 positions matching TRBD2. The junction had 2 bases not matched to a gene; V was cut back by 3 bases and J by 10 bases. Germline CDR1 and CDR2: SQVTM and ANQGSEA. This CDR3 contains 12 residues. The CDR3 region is CSVDASGREQFF. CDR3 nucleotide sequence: TGCAGCGTTGACGCTAGCGGGAGGGAGCAGTTCTTC.

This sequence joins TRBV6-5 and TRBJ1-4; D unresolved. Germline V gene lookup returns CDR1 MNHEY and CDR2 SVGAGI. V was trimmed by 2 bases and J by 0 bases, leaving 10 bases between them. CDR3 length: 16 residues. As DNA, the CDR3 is TGTGCCAGCAGTTACAATGGGATGGCAACTAATGAAAAACTGTTTTTT. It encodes CASSYNGMATNEKLFF.

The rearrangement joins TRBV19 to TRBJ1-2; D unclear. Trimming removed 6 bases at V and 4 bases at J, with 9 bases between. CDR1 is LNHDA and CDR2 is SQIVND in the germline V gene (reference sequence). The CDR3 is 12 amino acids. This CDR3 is CASSLLGYGYTF. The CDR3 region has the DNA TGTGCCAGTAGCTTATTGGGCTATGGCTACACCTTC.

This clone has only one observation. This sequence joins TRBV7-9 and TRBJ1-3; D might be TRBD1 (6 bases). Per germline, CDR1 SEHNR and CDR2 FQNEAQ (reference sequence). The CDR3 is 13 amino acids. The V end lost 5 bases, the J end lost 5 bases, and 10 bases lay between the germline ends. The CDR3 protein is CASSLGQRNTIYF. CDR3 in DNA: TGTGCCAGCAGCCTCGGACAGAGAAACACCATATATTTT.

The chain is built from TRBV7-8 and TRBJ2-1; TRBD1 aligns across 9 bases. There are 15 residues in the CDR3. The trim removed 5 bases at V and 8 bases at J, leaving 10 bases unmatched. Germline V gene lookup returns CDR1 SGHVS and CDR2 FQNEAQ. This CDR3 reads CASSRDRVGSDEQFF. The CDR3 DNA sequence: TGTGCCAGCAGCCGGGACAGGGTCGGGTCCGATGAGCAGTTCTTC. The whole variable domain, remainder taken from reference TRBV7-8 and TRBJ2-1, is GAGVSQSPRYKVAKRGQDVALRCDPISGHVSLFWYQQALGQGPEFLTYFQNEAQLDKSGLPSDRFFAERPEGSVSTLKIQRTQQEDSAVYLCASSRDRVGSDEQFFGPGTRLTVL.

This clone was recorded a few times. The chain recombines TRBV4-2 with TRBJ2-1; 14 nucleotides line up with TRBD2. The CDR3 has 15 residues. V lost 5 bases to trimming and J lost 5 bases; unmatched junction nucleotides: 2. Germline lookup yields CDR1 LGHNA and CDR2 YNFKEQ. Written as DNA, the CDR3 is TGTGCCAGCAGCGGGACTAGCGGGAGTCACAATGAGCAGTTCTTC. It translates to CASSGTSGSHNEQFF.

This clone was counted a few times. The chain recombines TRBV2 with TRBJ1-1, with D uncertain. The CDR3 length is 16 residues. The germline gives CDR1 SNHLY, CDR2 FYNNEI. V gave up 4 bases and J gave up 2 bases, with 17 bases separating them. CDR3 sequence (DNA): TGTGCCAGCAGTGTAGAGGGCCCGCGAGTAAACACTGAAGCTTTCTTT. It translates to CASSVEGPRVNTEAFF.

The CDR3 DNA reads TGTGCCAGCAGCTTACTTCGACAGGGGGCCCACAATGAGCAGTTCTTC. It yields the protein CASSLLRQGAHNEQFF. The rearrangement links TRBV7-9 to TRBJ2-1; TRBD1 matches at 10 bases. V lost 2 bases and J lost 5; bases outside the gene matches: 6. Germline lookup yields CDR1 SEHNR and CDR2 FQNEAQ (reference sequence). The CDR3 is 16 residues long. Combining the CDR3 with reference TRBV7-9 and TRBJ2-1 gives the whole variable domain DTGVSQNPRHKITKRGQNVTFRCDPISEHNRLYWYRQTLGQGPEFLTYFQNEAQLEKSRLLSDRFSAERPKGSFSTLEIQRTEQGDSAMYLCASSLLRQGAHNEQFFGPGTRLTVL.

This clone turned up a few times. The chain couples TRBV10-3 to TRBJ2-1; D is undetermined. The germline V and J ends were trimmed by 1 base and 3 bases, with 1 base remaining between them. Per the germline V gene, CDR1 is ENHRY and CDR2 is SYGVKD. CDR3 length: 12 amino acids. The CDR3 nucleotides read TGTGCCATCAGTGAGTACTACAATGAGCAGTTCTTC. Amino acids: CAISEYYNEQFF.

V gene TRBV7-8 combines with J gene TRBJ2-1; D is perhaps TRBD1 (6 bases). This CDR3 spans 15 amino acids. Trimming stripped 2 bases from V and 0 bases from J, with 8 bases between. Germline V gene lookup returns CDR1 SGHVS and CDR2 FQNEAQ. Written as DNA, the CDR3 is TGTGCCAGCAGCTTACAGGGGAGCTCCTACAATGAGCAGTTCTTC. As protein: CASSLQGSSYNEQFF.

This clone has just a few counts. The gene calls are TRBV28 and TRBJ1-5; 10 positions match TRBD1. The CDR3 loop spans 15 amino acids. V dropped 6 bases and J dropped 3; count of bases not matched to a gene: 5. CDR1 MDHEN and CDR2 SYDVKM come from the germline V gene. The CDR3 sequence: CASRPGTGDNQPQHF. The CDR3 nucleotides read TGTGCCAGCAGACCCGGGACAGGGGACAATCAGCCCCAGCATTTT.

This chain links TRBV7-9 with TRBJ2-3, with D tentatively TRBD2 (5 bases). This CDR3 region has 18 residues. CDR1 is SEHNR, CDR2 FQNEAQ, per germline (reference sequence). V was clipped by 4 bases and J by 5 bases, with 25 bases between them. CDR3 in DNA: TGTGCCAGCAGCTCTAACCGGATCGGCGGGTTAACACGAGATACGCAGTATTTT. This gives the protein CASSSNRIGGLTRDTQYF.

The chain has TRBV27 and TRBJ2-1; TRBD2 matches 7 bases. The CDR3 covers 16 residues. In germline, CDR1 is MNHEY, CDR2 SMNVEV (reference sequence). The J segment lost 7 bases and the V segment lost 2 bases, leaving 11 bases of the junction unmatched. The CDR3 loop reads CASSLLWGRASNEQFF. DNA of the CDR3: TGTGCCAGCAGTTTACTCTGGGGGAGGGCCTCGAATGAGCAGTTCTTC.

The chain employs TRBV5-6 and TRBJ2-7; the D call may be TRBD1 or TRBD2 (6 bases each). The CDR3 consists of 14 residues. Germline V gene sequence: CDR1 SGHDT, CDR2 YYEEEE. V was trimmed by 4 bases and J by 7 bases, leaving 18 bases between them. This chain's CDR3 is CASSPAWRGWEQYF. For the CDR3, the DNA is TGTGCCAGCAGCCCCGCCTGGAGGGGGTGGGAGCAGTACTTC.